Below, 5 T cell receptor beta chains from the same sample are listed, as sequenced in a study of CD8 T cells in ankylosing spondylitis. Broader study findings: In ankylosing spondylitis blood, a motif of several highly homologous TCR beta variants appeared characteristic.

What these receptors recognize is not known. TCRdb re-called the 5' RACE reads with MiXCR, one entry per CDR3 protein. The data hold 750,000 to 850,000 distinct CDR3 sequences, with about 11% observed a single time. Material: blood, either unsorted or a sorted T cell fraction (not recorded which). Receptor source: a male donor with ankylosing spondylitis.

This clonotype was seen more than once but under ten times. The rearrangement uses TRBV5-1 and TRBJ1-2, with 7 bases lining up with TRBD1. The CDR3 totals 15 residues. Germline V gives CDR1 SGHRS, CDR2 YFSETQ. The V segment lost 0 bases and the J segment 6 bases; nucleotides outside the gene matches: 8. CDR3 nucleotides: TGCGCCAGCAGCTTGGCCGCTAGACAGGGAGATGGCTACACCTTC. This gives the protein CASSLAARQGDGYTF.

This clonotype showed up many times. The chain employs TRBV25-1 and TRBJ2-5; 7 bases agree with TRBD1. The CDR3 extends over 13 amino acids. Germline CDR1 MGHDK, CDR2 SYGVNS. Trimming took 6 bases from V and 3 from J; bases not matched to a gene: 4. CDR3: CASRDRREETQYF. The CDR3 bases are TGTGCCAGCAGGGACAGGCGGGAAGAGACCCAGTACTTC.

The chain carries TRBV5-1 and TRBJ2-2, with D hard to call. There are 15 residues in the CDR3. Per the germline V gene, CDR1 is SGHRS and CDR2 is YFSETQ. V dropped 1 base and J dropped 7 bases, with 14 bases sitting between them. The chain's CDR3 is CASSLQGSTIGELFF. As DNA, the CDR3 is TGCGCCAGCAGCTTGCAAGGTAGTACGATCGGGGAGCTGTTTTTT.

This clonotype came up a few times. The chain carries TRBV29-1 and TRBJ2-7; D might be TRBD1 (5 bases). CDR3 length: 13 amino acids. The germline V and J ends were trimmed by 5 bases and 6 bases, with 17 bases remaining between them. Germline loops: CDR1 SQVTM, CDR2 ANQGSEA. CDR3 sequence (DNA): TGCAGCGTTAACTGGGTTCTTAGGGGCGAGCAGTACTTC. Translation: CSVNWVLRGEQYF.

This clonotype was found a few times. The gene calls are TRBV2 and TRBJ2-1; TRBD2 matches at 7 bases. The germline V gene encodes CDR1 SNHLY and CDR2 FYNNEI. The CDR3 is made up of 11 amino acids. J lost 10 bases, V lost 7 bases, and 4 bases had no gene match. The DNA of the CDR3 is TGTGCCAGCACAGCGGGGTACGAGCAGTTCTTC. Residues: CASTAGYEQFF. Filled out from reference TRBV2 and TRBJ2-1, the complete variable domain reads EPEVTQTPSHQVTQMGQEVILRCVPISNHLYFYWYRQILGQKVEFLVSFYNNEISEKSEIFDDQFSVERPDGSNFTLKIRSTKLEDSAMYFCASTAGYEQFFGPGTRLTVL.